One and the same sample provided the 32 T cell receptor beta chains below, sequenced in a study of T cells after posttransplantation cyclophosphamide. Controls had myeloablative marrow grafts with methotrexate and calcineurin inhibitor, sampled at 1 year. TCRdb keeps only in-frame clones here, not all; method: immunoSEQ multiplex PCR. The sample lists 17,000 or so clones; 85% were seen once. The sample here was PBMCs, taken after allogeneic stem cell transplant with calcineurin inhibitor and methotrexate. All receptors derive from a female patient aged 18 to 35 who received an allogeneic stem cell transplant from an unrelated donor, was CMV-positive, and had acute and chronic GVHD. Some T cells may originate from the graft donor.

V is TRBV4-1 and J is TRBJ2-7; 11 bases align to TRBD2. J gave up 5 bases and V 1 base, and 4 bases lay outside the gene matches. Germline CDR1 and CDR2: MGHRA and YSYEKL. The CDR3 has 15 residues. The chain's CDR3 is CASSQGALAGDEQYF. CDR3 bases: TGCGCCAGCAGCCAAGGGGCACTAGCGGGAGACGAGCAGTACTTC.

This rearrangement joins TRBV2 to TRBJ2-7; D perhaps matches TRBD1 (8 bases). With 3 bases removed from V and 4 bases from J, the gap between germline ends came to 19 bases. Germline-derived CDR1 and CDR2 are SNHLY and FYNNEI. This CDR3 has 16 amino acids. Here the CDR3 reads CASSEGGTGGRYEQYF. For the CDR3, the DNA is TGTGCCAGCAGTGAGGGGGGGACAGGCGGACGATACGAGCAGTACTTC. Full variable domain (missing parts from reference TRBV2 and TRBJ2-7): EPEVTQTPSHQVTQMGQEVILRCVPISNHLYFYWYRQILGQKVEFLVSFYNNEISEKSEIFDDQFSVERPDGSNFTLKIRSTKLEDSAMYFCASSEGGTGGRYEQYFGPGTRLTVT.

V and J are TRBV5-1 and TRBJ1-2, with D maybe TRBD1 (5 bases). Per germline, CDR1 SGHRS and CDR2 YFSETQ. V lost 2 bases and J 8 bases, leaving 10 bases between the germline ends. This CDR3 is built from 12 residues. CDR3 sequence (DNA): TGCGCCAGCAGCTTTTCAGGGTCCGGCTACACCTTC. Its protein product is CASSFSGSGYTF.

This chain connects TRBV28 to TRBJ2-5; D is perhaps TRBD2 (5 bases). Germline V gene data show CDR1 as MDHEN and CDR2 as SYDVKM. This CDR3 comprises 14 residues. V was shortened by 3 bases and J by 11 bases, with 19 bases between the two germline ends. The CDR3 nucleotides are TGTGCCAGCAGTTTCTCTGTTAGCTCTGGGGAGCAGTACTTC. Protein sequence: CASSFSVSSGEQYF.

The chain carries TRBV5-1 and TRBJ2-1; D unclear. Trimming stripped 1 base from V and 0 bases from J, with 11 bases between. The germline V gene encodes CDR1 SGHRS and CDR2 YFSETQ. The CDR3 runs to 16 residues. This CDR3 reads CASSLRQISSYNEQFF. The CDR3 nucleotides read TGCGCCAGCAGCTTGCGTCAGATCAGCTCCTACAATGAGCAGTTCTTC.

The chain uses TRBV5-4 and TRBJ1-2; maybe TRBD1 (5 bases). This CDR3 is built from 14 residues. The ends were cut back, 0 bases at V and 2 bases at J, with 8 bases in the middle. Germline assignment: CDR1 SGHNT and CDR2 YYREEE (reference sequence). The CDR3 bases are TGTGCCAGCAGCTTGGACAGGACAAACTATGGCTACACCTTC. Encoded protein: CASSLDRTNYGYTF.

The chain recombines TRBV6-6 with TRBJ2-7, with 9 bases identical to TRBD2. CDR3 size: 15 residues. J gave up 9 bases and V 4 bases, and 13 bases lay outside the gene matches. Germline CDR1 and CDR2: MNHNY and SVGAGI (reference sequence). Written as DNA, the CDR3 is TGTGCCAGCAGTTCCGTCCTAGCGGGGACCTTTGCGCAGTACTTC. It yields the protein CASSSVLAGTFAQYF.

This clone was detected only a few times. The V gene is TRBV4-1, the J gene TRBJ1-4; no clear D. Trimming shortened V by 0 bases and J by 11 bases, and 7 bases separated the two germline ends. The CDR3 loop spans 12 amino acids. Per germline, CDR1 MGHRA and CDR2 YSYEKL. CDR3 sequence (DNA): TGCGCCAGCAGCCAAGATTTGGGCAAACTGTTTTTT. This translates into CASSQDLGKLFF.

The V gene is TRBV7-6, the J gene TRBJ2-7, with 8 bases matching TRBD1. Per the germline V gene, CDR1 is SGHVS and CDR2 is FNYEAQ. The CDR3 runs to 13 residues. Trimming at V came to 6 bases and at J to 3 bases, leaving 4 bases not matched to a gene. The CDR3 loop reads CASSTGTGYEQYF. The DNA for the CDR3 is TGTGCCAGCAGTACCGGGACAGGCTACGAGCAGTACTTC. Full variable domain (outside the CDR3, taken from reference TRBV7-6 and TRBJ2-7): GAGVSQSPRYKVTKRGQDVALRCDPISGHVSLYWYRQALGQGPEFLTYFNYEAQQDKSGLPNDRFSAERPEGSISTLTIQRTEQRDSAMYRCASSTGTGYEQYFGPGTRLTVT.

The chain employs TRBV21-1 and TRBJ2-7; the D segment call TRBD2 is taken from the table without a DNA check. TRBV21-1 is designated a pseudogene. This CDR3 spans 14 amino acids. The CDR3 reads CASSKAEGLDEQYF. For the CDR3, the DNA is TGTGCCAGCAGCAAAGCGGAGGGTTTGGACGAGCAGTACTTC.

The rearrangement links TRBV2 to TRBJ1-5; D not certain. The CDR3 is 13 amino acids. V lost 6 bases to trimming and J lost 11 bases, with 17 bases between them. Germline V gene sequence: CDR1 SNHLY, CDR2 FYNNEI. The CDR3 DNA sequence: TGTGCCAGCAGCAAAGAACGGGGAACGTCCCAGCATTTT. Translating it yields CASSKERGTSQHF.

This chain connects TRBV7-9 to TRBJ2-1; 7 bases align to TRBD2. This CDR3 has 13 residues. Germline trimming cut 5 bases from V and 10 bases from J; bases unmatched to any gene: 8. Germline V gene lookup returns CDR1 SEHNR and CDR2 FQNEAQ (reference sequence). DNA of the CDR3: TGTGCCAGCAGCGCGAGGACTAGTGGGGAGCAGTTCTTC. Encoded protein: CASSARTSGEQFF.

The chain has TRBV5-1 and TRBJ1-3; possible D gene TRBD1, 6 bases. V lost 0 bases to trimming and J lost 0 bases, with 10 bases between them. Germline V gives CDR1 SGHRS, CDR2 YFSETQ. The CDR3 is made up of 16 amino acids. The DNA of the CDR3 is TGCGCCAGCAGCTTGGATGGGGGCCGCTCTGGAAACACCATATATTTT. Its protein is CASSLDGGRSGNTIYF.

The J gene is TRBJ2-3, the V gene TRBV10-3; the D gene is possibly TRBD1 (6 bases). The CDR3 extends over 16 amino acids. V was shortened by 8 bases and J by 3 bases, with 21 bases between the two germline ends. The germline gives CDR1 ENHRY, CDR2 SYGVKD. DNA of the CDR3: TGTGCCATCTCGAACCCCCGGGACATGTCAACAGATACGCAGTATTTT. This translates into CAISNPRDMSTDTQYF.

V gene TRBV29-1 combines with J gene TRBJ1-1; D is ambiguous. The CDR3 has 14 residues. Germline V gene data show CDR1 as SQVTM and CDR2 as ANQGSEA. V was clipped by 4 bases and J by 0 bases, with 12 bases between them. In DNA form, the CDR3 reads TGCAGCGTTGTGGCAGGAATCATGAACACTGAAGCTTTCTTT. Amino acids: CSVVAGIMNTEAFF.

The chain is built from TRBV30 and TRBJ1-3, with 10 bases matching TRBD1. Unmatched junction bases numbered 10, after V lost 6 bases and J lost 8 bases. Germline values: CDR1 GTSNPN, CDR2 SVGIG (reference sequence). This CDR3 is 14 amino acids long. Here the CDR3 DNA reads TGTGCCTGCAAGGGGGACAGGGGAAGATACACCATATATTTT. Residues: CACKGDRGRYTIYF.

This chain's CDR3 is CAWGGSAGNTIYF. CDR3 in DNA: TGTGCCTGGGGAGGGAGTGCTGGAAACACCATATATTTT. The chain is built from TRBV30 and TRBJ1-3, with no clear D. V lost 5 bases and J lost 2, with 10 bases in between. The length of the CDR3 is 13 residues. CDR1 is GTSNPN, CDR2 SVGIG, per germline (reference sequence). Combining the CDR3 with reference TRBV30 and TRBJ1-3 gives the whole variable domain SQTIHQWPATLVQPVGSPLSLECTVEGTSNPNLYWYRQAAGRGLQLLFYSVGIGQISSEVPQNLSASRPQDRQFILSSKKLLLSDSGFYLCAWGGSAGNTIYFGEGSWLTVV.

This chain joins TRBV28 and TRBJ2-7, with D possibly TRBD1 on 5 matching bases. Germline assignment: CDR1 MDHEN and CDR2 SYDVKM. Trimming took off 2 bases at V and 3 bases at J, with 11 bases between the two ends. The CDR3 runs 14 residues. Written as DNA, the CDR3 is TGTGCCAGCAGTTTAACGGGCAGGGACTACGAGCAGTACTTC. This encodes CASSLTGRDYEQYF. Based on the CDR3 plus reference TRBV28 and TRBJ2-7, the full variable domain is DVKVTQSSRYLVKRTGEKVFLECVQDMDHENMFWYRQDPGLGLRLIYFSYDVKMKEKGDIPEGYSVSREKKERFSLILESASTNQTSMYLCASSLTGRDYEQYFGPGTRLTVT.

V gene TRBV6-5 combines with J gene TRBJ2-7; possible D gene TRBD1, 5 bases. CDR1 is MNHEY, CDR2 SVGAGI, per germline. The CDR3 loop spans 14 amino acids. Trimming took 3 bases from V and 0 from J, leaving 9 bases between them. The CDR3 region is CASSYSRVSYEQYF. The DNA for the CDR3 is TGTGCCAGCAGTTATTCCAGGGTCTCCTACGAGCAGTACTTC.

In DNA, the CDR3 is TGTGCCAGCAGCCAAGTCGGCCGGGGCTACAATGAGCAGTTCTTC. Amino acids: CASSQVGRGYNEQFF. The genes are TRBV14 and TRBJ2-1; possible D gene TRBD2, 5 bases. Germline CDR1 is SGHDN and CDR2 is FVKESK. V was shortened by 1 base and J by 3 bases, with 10 bases between the two germline ends. The CDR3 is 15 residues long.

The rearrangement uses TRBV6-4 and TRBJ2-7; TRBD1 matches at 7 bases. The germline gives CDR1 MRHNA, CDR2 SNTAGT. The length of the CDR3 is 17 residues. J lost 0 bases, V lost 2 bases, and 10 bases had no gene match. As DNA, the CDR3 is TGTGCCAGCAGTGACCTGGTCCCGGACAGGTGCTCCTACGAGCAGTACTTC. It codes for CASSDLVPDRCSYEQYF.

The chain has TRBV4-2 and TRBJ2-1, with 8 bases that match TRBD2. Germline V gives CDR1 LGHNA, CDR2 YNFKEQ. The CDR3 spans 17 residues. Germline trimming cut 0 bases from V and 6 bases from J; bases unmatched to any gene: 10. CDR3 loop: CASSQEALPGGVNEQFF. The CDR3 DNA reads as TGTGCCAGCAGCCAAGAAGCGCTTCCGGGGGGGGTCAATGAGCAGTTCTTC.

The CDR3 reads CASSMTPSGRPRDEQFF. The CDR3 nucleotides read TGTGCCAGTAGTATGACGCCTAGCGGGAGACCCAGGGATGAGCAGTTCTTC. This chain uses TRBV19 with TRBJ2-1; TRBD2 agrees at 10 bases. The CDR3 contains 17 residues. V was pared by 3 bases and J by 8 bases, with 13 bases of the junction left unmatched. Germline V gene sequence: CDR1 LNHDA, CDR2 SQIVND (reference sequence).

The genes are TRBV13 and TRBJ2-5; TRBD2 aligns across 7 bases. The assigned J gene may be wrong: the sequence end matches TRBJ2-7 better. Germline values: CDR1 PRHDT, CDR2 FYEKMQ (reference sequence). The CDR3 runs to 16 residues. DNA for the CDR3: TGTGCCAGCAGCCAACTCTGGGGCGGGAGTCCTTACGAGCAGTACTTC. It encodes CASSQLWGGSPYEQYF.

The chain carries TRBV5-4 and TRBJ1-2, with TRBD1 matching 10 bases. The CDR3 has 16 residues. Germline CDR1 SGHNT, CDR2 YYREEE (reference sequence). Losses at the gene ends were 4 bases for V and 8 bases for J; bases not matched to a gene: 14. The CDR3 reads CASSPRDRGLNQGYTF. As DNA, the CDR3 is TGTGCCAGCAGCCCCCGGGACAGGGGCTTGAATCAGGGCTACACCTTC.

CDR3 bases: TGTGCCAGCAGCCGGACAAAGTCCTACGAGCAGTACTTC. It specifies CASSRTKSYEQYF. This rearrangement joins TRBV6-5 to TRBJ2-7; D is perhaps TRBD1 (5 bases). This CDR3 has 13 amino acids. V was cut by 6 bases and J by 1 base, with 10 bases left in between. In germline, CDR1 is MNHEY, CDR2 SVGAGI.

This clone is a singleton in its sample. The chain employs TRBV6-5 and TRBJ2-7; 8 bases line up with TRBD1. Germline CDR1 reads MNHEY; CDR2 reads SVGAGI. V dropped 2 bases and J dropped 6; count of bases not matched to a gene: 9. The CDR3 consists of 15 residues. Written as DNA, the CDR3 is TGTGCCAGCAGTTACAGTCAGGGGGCGGGGTTCGAGCAGTACTTC. It encodes CASSYSQGAGFEQYF.

The rearrangement joins TRBV7-8 to TRBJ2-1, with 7 positions matching TRBD2. Germline V gene sequence: CDR1 SGHVS, CDR2 FQNEAQ. The trim removed 5 bases at V and 8 bases at J, leaving 9 bases unmatched. The CDR3 totals 14 residues. CDR3 sequence reads: CASSAGLEMDEQFF. Here the CDR3 DNA reads TGTGCCAGCAGCGCCGGACTAGAGATGGATGAGCAGTTCTTC.

The chain joins TRBV5-5 to TRBJ2-7; D is perhaps TRBD1 (6 bases). The CDR3 consists of 15 residues. V was shortened by 4 bases and J by 2 bases, with 16 bases between the two germline ends. Germline V gene data show CDR1 as SGHKS and CDR2 as YYEKEE (reference sequence). Here the CDR3 reads CASSPTQGVAYEQYF. In DNA, the CDR3 is TGTGCCAGCAGCCCCACACAGGGAGTAGCCTACGAGCAGTACTTC.

V and J are TRBV9 and TRBJ2-7; no clear D. This CDR3 has 15 amino acids. CDR1 SGDLS and CDR2 YYNGEE come from the germline V gene. V lost 0 bases, J lost 3 bases, and 13 bases lay in between. DNA of the CDR3: TGTGCCAGCAGCGTAGCCGCGACTTCGGGCTACGAGCAGTACTTC. Its protein product is CASSVAATSGYEQYF.

A note on this clone: Additional DNA sequences in this sample encode the identical CDR3. The chain links TRBV6-1 to TRBJ1-3; D unclear. CDR3 size: 14 residues. Trimming shortened V by 3 bases and J by 1 base, and 7 bases separated the two germline ends. The germline CDR1 and CDR2 sequences are MNHNS and SASEGT. CDR3 amino acids: CASSDGASGNTIYF. DNA for the CDR3: TGTGCCAGCAGTGACGGAGCTTCTGGAAACACCATATATTTT.

The chain couples TRBV4-2 to TRBJ2-4; 10 bases fit TRBD2. CDR3 size: 19 residues. CDR1 and CDR2 from the germline V gene are LGHNA and YNFKEQ. V was pared by 4 bases and J by 5 bases, with 17 bases of the junction left unmatched. The CDR3 protein is CASSLSGGLAGAPENIQYF. The CDR3, as DNA: TGTGCCAGCAGCCTCTCGGGGGGCCTAGCGGGAGCGCCAGAAAACATTCAGTACTTC.